This TCR beta chain was profiled in a study of identical twins. Study-level points and caveats: Cord blood's abundant beta clonotypes had fewer insertions, unlike memory repertoires. Weaker excess sharing between twins was seen in beta out-of-frame sequences. In zero-insertion analyses, partial confounding could arise from invariant MAIT and iNKT cells.

TCRdb re-analysed the 5' RACE reads in MiXCR, keeping a single row per CDR3 protein. The sample lists 100,000 to 110,000 distinct CDR3 sequences; less than 6.5% were seen once. This clonotype appeared a few times. Its antigen is as yet unknown. This sequence was found in a woman aged 50 to 65 in good health. Sample: memory T cells sorted from blood.

In DNA form, the CDR3 reads TGTGCCAGCTCACCGAAAAACACCGGGGAGCTGTTTTTT. This gives the protein CASSPKNTGELFF. The chain has TRBV18 and TRBJ2-2; D unclear. Germline CDR1 is KGHSH and CDR2 is LQKENI. Between the trimmed V and J ends, which lost 3 bases and 2 bases, there was a span of 4 bases. This CDR3 has 13 residues.